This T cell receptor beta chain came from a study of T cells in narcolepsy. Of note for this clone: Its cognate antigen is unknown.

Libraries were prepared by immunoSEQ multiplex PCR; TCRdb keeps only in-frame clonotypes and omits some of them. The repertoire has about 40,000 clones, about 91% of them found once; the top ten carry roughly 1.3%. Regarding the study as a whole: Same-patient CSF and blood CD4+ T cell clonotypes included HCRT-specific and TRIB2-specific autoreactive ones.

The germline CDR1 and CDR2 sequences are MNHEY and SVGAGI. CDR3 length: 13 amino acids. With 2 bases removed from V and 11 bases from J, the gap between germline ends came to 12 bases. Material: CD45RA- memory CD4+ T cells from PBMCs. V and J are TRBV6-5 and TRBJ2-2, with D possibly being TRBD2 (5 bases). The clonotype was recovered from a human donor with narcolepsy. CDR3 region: CASSYGSGRELFF. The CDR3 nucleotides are TGTGCCAGCAGTTACGGTTCGGGAAGAGAGCTGTTTTTT.